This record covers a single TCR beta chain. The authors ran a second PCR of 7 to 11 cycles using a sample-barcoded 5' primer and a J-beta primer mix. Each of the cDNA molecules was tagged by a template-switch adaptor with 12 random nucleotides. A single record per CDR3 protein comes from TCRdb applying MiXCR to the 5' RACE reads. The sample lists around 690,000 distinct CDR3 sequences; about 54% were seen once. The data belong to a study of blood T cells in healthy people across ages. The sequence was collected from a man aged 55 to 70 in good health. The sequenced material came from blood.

CDR3 protein: CASSYSAGSGTEAFF. DNA for the CDR3: TGTGCCAGCAGTTACTCGGCAGGGTCGGGCACTGAAGCTTTCTTT. The V call is TRBV6-5, the J call TRBJ1-1, with TRBD1 as a possible D gene (5 bases). The CDR3 is made up of 15 amino acids. Germline V gene lookup returns CDR1 MNHEY and CDR2 SVGAGI. The ends were cut back, 0 bases at V and 4 bases at J, with 12 bases in the middle.